The 3 T cell receptor beta chains below were found in one sample sequenced in a study of blood T cell repertoires in COVID-19. Generated by immunoSEQ multiplex PCR, the TCRdb table keeps only in-frame clones and is missing some. Of some 250,000 clones in the sample, 85% to 90% were seen once. The specimen was PBMCs or T cells enriched from blood (not recorded which). These receptors came from a woman in her 30s with acute COVID-19.

This clone was counted between two and nine times. The chain links TRBV5-4 to TRBJ2-7; 7 positions agree with TRBD2. The CDR3 spans 17 residues. Germline V gene data show CDR1 as SGHNT and CDR2 as YYREEE (reference sequence). Germline trimming cut 0 bases from V and 3 bases from J; bases unmatched to any gene: 12. Written as DNA, the CDR3 is TGTGCCAGCAGCTTGGGGAGTATGGGGACTACCTACTACGAGCAGTACTTC. It translates to CASSLGSMGTTYYEQYF.

The V call is TRBV7-9, the J call TRBJ2-7, with 7 bases lining up with TRBD2. The CDR3 is made up of 14 amino acids. Trimming at V came to 5 bases and at J to 2 bases, leaving 6 bases not matched to a gene. Germline V CDR1 and CDR2: SEHNR, FQNEAQ (reference sequence). This chain's CDR3 is CASSLTGLAYEQYF. As DNA, the CDR3 is TGTGCCAGCAGCCTTACAGGACTAGCCTACGAGCAGTACTTC.

The chain recombines TRBV6-1 with TRBJ2-7; D is undetermined. V was trimmed by 1 base and J by 2 bases, leaving 12 bases between them. The CDR3 extends over 15 amino acids. CDR1 is MNHNS, CDR2 SASEGT, per germline. CDR3 coding DNA: TGTGCCAGCAGTGAAGTACGGCACGGAGCCTACGAGCAGTACTTC. It yields the protein CASSEVRHGAYEQYF.